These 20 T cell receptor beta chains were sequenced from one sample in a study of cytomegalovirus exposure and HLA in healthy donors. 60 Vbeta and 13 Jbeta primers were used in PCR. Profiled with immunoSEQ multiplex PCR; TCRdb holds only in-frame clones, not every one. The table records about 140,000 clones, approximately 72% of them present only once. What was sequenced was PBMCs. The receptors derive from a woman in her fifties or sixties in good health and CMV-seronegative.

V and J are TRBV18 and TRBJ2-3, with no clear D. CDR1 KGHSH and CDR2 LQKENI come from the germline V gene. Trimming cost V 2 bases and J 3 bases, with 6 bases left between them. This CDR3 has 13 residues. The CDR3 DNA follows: TGTGCCAGCTCACCAGGCGGAACAGATACGCAGTATTTT. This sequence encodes CASSPGGTDTQYF.

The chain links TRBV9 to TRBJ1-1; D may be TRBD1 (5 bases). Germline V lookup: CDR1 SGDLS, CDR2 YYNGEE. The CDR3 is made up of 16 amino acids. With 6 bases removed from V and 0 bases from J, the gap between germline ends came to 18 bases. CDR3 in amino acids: CASTPATGHMNTEAFF. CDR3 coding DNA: TGTGCCAGCACCCCCGCCACAGGTCACATGAACACTGAAGCTTTCTTT.

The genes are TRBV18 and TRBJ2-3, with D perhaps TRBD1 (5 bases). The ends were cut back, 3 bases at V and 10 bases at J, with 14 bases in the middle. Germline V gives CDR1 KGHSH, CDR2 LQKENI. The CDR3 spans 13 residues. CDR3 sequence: CASSPGRAAAQYF. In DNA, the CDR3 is TGTGCCAGCTCACCGGGCAGGGCGGCGGCGCAGTATTTT.

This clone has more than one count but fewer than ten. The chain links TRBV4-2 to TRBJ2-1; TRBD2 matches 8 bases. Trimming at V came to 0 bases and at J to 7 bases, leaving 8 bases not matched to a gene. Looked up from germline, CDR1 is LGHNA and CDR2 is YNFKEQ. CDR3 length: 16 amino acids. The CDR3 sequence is CASSQDLTGGRNEQFF. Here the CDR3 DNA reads TGTGCCAGCAGCCAAGATTTAACGGGGGGGCGTAATGAGCAGTTCTTC.

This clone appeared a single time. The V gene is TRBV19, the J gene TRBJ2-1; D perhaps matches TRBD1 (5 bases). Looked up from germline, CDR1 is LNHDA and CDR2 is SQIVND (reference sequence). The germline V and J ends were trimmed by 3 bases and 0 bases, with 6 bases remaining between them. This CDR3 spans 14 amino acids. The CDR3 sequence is CASSIQGSYNEQFF. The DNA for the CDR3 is TGTGCCAGTAGTATCCAGGGCTCCTACAATGAGCAGTTCTTC.

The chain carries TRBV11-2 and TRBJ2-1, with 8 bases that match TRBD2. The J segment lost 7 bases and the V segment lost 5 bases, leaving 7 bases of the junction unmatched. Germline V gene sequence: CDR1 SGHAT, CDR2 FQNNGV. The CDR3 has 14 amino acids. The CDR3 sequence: CASSLLRLANEQFF. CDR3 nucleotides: TGTGCCAGCAGCCTCCTCAGACTAGCGAATGAGCAGTTCTTC.

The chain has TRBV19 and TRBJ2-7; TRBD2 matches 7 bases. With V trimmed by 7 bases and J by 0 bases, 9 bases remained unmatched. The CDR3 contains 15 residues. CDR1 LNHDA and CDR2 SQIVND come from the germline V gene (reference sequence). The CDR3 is CASNQGLGVSYEQYF. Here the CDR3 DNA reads TGTGCCAGTAATCAAGGACTAGGGGTCTCCTACGAGCAGTACTTC. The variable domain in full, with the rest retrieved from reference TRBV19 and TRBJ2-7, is DGGITQSPKYLFRKEGQNVTLSCEQNLNHDAMYWYRQDPGQGLRLIYYSQIVNDFQKGDIAEGYSVSREKKESFPLTVTSAQKNPTAFYLCASNQGLGVSYEQYFGPGTRLTVT.

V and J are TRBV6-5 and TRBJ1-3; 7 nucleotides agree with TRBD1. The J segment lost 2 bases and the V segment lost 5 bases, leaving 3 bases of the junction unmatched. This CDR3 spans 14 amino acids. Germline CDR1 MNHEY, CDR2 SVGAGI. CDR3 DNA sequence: TGTGCCAGCAGTGAGGACAGGACTGGAAACACCATATATTTT. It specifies CASSEDRTGNTIYF.

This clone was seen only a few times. Written as DNA, the CDR3 is TGCAGCGTTGATACTAGCGGGGGCCGACCAAGGGACGATACGCAGTATTTT. It translates to CSVDTSGGRPRDDTQYF. The chain employs TRBV29-1 and TRBJ2-3, with TRBD2 matching 11 bases. This CDR3 has 17 amino acids. With 3 bases clipped from V and 6 bases from J, the junction kept 14 bases outside the gene matches. Germline assignment: CDR1 SQVTM and CDR2 ANQGSEA.

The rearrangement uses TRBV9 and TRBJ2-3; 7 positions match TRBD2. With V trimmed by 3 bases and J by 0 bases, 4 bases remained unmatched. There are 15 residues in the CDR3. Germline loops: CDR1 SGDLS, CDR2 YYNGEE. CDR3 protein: CASSAGTTSTDTQYF. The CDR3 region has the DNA TGTGCCAGCAGCGCCGGGACTACAAGCACAGATACGCAGTATTTT.

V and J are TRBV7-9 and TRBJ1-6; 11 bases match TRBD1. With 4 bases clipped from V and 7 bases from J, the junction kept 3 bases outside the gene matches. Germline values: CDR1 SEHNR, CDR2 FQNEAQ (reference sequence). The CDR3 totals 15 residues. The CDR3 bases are TGTGCCAGCAGCTCCGGGACAGGGGGAAATTCACCCCTCCACTTT. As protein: CASSSGTGGNSPLHF.

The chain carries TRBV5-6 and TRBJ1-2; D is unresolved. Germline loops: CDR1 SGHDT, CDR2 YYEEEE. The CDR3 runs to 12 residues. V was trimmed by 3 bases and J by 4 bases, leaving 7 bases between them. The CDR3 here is CASSSPGYGYTF. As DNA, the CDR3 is TGTGCCAGCAGCTCTCCGGGCTATGGCTACACCTTC.

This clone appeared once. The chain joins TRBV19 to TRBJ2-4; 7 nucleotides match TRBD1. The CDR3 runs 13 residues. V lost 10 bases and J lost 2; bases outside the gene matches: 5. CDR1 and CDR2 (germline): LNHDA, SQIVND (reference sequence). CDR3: CATEQGTKNIQYF. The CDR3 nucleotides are TGTGCCACAGAACAGGGGACCAAAAACATTCAGTACTTC.

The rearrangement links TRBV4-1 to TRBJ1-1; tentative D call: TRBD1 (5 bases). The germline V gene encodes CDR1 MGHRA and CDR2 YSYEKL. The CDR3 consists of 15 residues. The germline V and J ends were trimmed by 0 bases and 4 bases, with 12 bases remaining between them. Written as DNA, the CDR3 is TGCGCCAGCAGCCAAGATCCGGCAGGGATCACTGAAGCTTTCTTT. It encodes CASSQDPAGITEAFF.

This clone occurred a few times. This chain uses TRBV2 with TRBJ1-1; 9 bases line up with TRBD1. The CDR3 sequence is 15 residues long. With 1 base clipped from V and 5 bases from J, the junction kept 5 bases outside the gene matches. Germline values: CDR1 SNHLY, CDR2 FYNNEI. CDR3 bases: TGTGCCAGCAGTGAAGAGGGGACAGGGTGGACTGAAGCTTTCTTT. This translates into CASSEEGTGWTEAFF.

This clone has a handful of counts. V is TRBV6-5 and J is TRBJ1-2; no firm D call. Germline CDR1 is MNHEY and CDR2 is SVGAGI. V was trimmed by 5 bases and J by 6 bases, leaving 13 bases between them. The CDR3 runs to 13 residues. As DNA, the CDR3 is TGTGCCAGCAGTGTAGAGACAAGGCATGGCTACACCTTC. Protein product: CASSVETRHGYTF.

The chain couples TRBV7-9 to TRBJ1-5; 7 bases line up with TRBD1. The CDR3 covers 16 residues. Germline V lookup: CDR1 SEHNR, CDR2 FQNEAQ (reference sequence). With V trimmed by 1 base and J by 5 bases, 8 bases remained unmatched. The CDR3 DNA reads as TGTGCCAGCAGCTTAGATGTACAGGGGTATTATCAGCCCCAGCATTTT. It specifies CASSLDVQGYYQPQHF.

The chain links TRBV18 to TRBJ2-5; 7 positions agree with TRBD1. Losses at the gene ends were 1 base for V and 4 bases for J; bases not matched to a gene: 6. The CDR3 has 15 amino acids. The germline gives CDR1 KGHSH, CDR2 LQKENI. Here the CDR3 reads CASSPQGAVGETQYF. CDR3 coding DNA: TGTGCCAGCTCACCACAGGGGGCCGTAGGAGAGACCCAGTACTTC.

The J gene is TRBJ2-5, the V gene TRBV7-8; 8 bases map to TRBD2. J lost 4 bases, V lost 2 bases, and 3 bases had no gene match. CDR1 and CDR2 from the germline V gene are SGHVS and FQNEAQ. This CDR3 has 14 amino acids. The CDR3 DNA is TGTGCCAGCAGCTTACTTGGGACTAGAGAGACCCAGTACTTC. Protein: CASSLLGTRETQYF.

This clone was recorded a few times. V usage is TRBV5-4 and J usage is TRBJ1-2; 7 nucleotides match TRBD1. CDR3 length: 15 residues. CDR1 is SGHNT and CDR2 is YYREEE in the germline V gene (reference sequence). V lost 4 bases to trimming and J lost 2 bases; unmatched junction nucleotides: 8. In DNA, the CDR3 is TGTGCCAGCAGCCCAGGCGCGGGACAGAACTATGGCTACACCTTC. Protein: CASSPGAGQNYGYTF.